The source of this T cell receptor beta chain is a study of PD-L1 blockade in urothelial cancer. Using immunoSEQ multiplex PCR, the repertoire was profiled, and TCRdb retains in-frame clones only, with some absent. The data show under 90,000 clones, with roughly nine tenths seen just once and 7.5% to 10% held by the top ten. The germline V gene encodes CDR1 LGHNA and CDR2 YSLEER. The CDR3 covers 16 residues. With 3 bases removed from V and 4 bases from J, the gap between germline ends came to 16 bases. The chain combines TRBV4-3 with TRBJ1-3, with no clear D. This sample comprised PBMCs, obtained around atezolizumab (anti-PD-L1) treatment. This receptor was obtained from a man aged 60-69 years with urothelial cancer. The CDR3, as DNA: TGCGCCAGCAGCCAGGACTACCGGCAACGCGGAAACACCATATATTTT. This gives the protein CASSQDYRQRGNTIYF.